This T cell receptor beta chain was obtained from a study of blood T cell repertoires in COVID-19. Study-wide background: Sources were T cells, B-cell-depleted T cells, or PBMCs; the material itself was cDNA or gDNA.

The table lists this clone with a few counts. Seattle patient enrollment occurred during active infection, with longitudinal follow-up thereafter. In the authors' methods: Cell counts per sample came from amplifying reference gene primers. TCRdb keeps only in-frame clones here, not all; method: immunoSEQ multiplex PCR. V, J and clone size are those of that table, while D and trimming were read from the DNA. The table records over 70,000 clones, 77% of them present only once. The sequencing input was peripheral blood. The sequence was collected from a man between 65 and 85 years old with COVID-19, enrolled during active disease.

The CDR3, as DNA: TGCGCCGGGCGACAGGGGCATGGCTACACCTTC. Its protein product is CAGRQGHGYTF. The chain employs TRBV10-1 and TRBJ1-2; TRBD1 matches 8 bases. This CDR3 is built from 11 residues. J lost 6 bases, V lost 11 bases, and 5 bases had no gene match. Germline CDR1 is WNHNN and CDR2 is SYGVQD (reference sequence).